The sample holds many counts of the clone carrying this T cell receptor beta chain. What it binds is unknown. The cohort's ophthalmopathy patients, a group with duration under 3 months, had a Clinical Activity Score of at least 3 and a NOSPECS grade of at least 4. Based on clinical symptoms, serum thyroxine and TRAb, thyroid ultrasound and orbital computed tomography, diagnoses were reached. The investigators amplified TCR beta CDR3 regions from RNA transcripts. The HTBI primer set drove a first-round RT-PCR of the TCR CDR3. Each CDR3 protein is one row after TCRdb ran MiXCR on the multiplex PCR reads. The sample contains approximately 520,000 distinct CDR3 sequences, roughly 24% of which appear only once. The data derive from a study of T cells in Graves' hyperthyroidism and ophthalmopathy. General observations from the study: Separating ophthalmopathy from stable hyperthyroidism was achieved by a 13 V-J model.

The CDR3 length is 11 residues. Germline V gene lookup returns CDR1 SQVTM and CDR2 ANQGSEA. J was trimmed by 5 bases and V by 6 bases; bases with no gene match: 2. V and J are TRBV29-1 and TRBJ2-7, with TRBD1 identical over 9 bases. The sequencing sample was made of blood. This TCR came from a young woman with Graves' ophthalmopathy. The CDR3 DNA sequence: TGCAGCGTAGGGACAGGGCACGAGCAGTACTTC. Translating gives CSVGTGHEQYF.